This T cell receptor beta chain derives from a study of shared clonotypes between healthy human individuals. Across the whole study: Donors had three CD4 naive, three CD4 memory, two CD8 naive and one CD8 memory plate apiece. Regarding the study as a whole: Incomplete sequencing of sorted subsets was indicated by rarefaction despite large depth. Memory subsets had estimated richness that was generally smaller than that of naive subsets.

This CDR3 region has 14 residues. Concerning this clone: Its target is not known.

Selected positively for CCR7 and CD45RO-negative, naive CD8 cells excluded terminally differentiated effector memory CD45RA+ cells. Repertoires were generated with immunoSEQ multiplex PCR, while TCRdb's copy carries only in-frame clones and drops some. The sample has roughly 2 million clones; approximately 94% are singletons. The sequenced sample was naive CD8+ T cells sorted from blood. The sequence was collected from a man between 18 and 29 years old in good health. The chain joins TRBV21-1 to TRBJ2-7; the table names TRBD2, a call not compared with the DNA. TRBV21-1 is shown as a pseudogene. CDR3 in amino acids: CASSSIAQTYEQYF. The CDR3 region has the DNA TGTGCCAGCAGTTCAATAGCGCAGACCTACGAGCAGTACTTC.